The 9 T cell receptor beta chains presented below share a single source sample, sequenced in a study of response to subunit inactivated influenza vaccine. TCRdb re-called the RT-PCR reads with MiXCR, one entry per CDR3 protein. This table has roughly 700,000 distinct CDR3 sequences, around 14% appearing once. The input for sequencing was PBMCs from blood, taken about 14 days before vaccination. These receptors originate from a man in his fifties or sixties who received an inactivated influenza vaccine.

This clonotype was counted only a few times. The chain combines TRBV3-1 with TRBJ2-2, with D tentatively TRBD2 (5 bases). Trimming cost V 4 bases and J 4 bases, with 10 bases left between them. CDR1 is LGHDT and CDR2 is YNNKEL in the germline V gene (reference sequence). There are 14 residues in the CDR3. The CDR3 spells CASSRKGSTGELFF. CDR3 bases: TGTGCCAGCAGCCGGAAAGGGAGCACCGGGGAGCTGTTTTTT.

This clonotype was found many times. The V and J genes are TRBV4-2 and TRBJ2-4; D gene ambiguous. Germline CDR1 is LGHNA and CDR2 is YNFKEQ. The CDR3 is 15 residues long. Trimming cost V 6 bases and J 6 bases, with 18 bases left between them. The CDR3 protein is CASSPHEPLGNIQYF. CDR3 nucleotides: TGTGCCAGCAGTCCTCACGAACCCCTTGGAAACATTCAGTACTTC.

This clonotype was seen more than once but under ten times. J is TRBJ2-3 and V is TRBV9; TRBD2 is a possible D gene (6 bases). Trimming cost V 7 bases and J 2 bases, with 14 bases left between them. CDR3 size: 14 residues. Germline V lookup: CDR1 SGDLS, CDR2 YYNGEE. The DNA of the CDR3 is TGTGCCAGCCAGGGACTCCAAAACACAGATACGCAGTATTTT. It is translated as CASQGLQNTDTQYF.

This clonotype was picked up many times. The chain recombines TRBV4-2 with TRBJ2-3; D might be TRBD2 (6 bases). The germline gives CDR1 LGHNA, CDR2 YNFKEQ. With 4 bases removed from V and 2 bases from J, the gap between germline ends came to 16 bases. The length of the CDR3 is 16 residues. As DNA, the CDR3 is TGTGCCAGCAGCCTTGGGGGTCTAGCGATCACAGATACGCAGTATTTT. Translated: CASSLGGLAITDTQYF.

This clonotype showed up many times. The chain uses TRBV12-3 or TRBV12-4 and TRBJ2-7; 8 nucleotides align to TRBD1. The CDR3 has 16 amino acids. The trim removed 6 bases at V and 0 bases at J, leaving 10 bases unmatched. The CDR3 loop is CASSPRQGLSSYEQYF. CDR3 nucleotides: TGTGCCAGCAGCCCCCGACAGGGGTTAAGCTCCTACGAGCAGTACTTC.

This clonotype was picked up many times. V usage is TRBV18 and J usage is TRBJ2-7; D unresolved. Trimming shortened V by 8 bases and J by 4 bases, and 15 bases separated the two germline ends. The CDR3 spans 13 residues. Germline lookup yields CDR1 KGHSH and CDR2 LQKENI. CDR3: CASRPPEGYEQYF. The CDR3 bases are TGTGCCAGCCGGCCCCCGGAAGGGTACGAGCAGTACTTC. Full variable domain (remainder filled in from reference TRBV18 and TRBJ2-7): NAGVMQNPRHLVRRRGQEARLRCSPMKGHSHVYWYRQLPEEGLKFMVYLQKENIIDESGMPKERFSAEFPKEGPSILRIQQVVRGDSAAYFCASRPPEGYEQYFGPGTRLTVT.

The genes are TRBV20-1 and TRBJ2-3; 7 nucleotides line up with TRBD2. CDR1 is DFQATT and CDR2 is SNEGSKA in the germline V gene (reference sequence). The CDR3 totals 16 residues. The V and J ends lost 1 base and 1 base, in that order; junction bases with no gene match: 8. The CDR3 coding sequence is TGCAGTGCTAGAGCAGGGACGGGGAGGGGCACAGATACGCAGTATTTT. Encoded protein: CSARAGTGRGTDTQYF.

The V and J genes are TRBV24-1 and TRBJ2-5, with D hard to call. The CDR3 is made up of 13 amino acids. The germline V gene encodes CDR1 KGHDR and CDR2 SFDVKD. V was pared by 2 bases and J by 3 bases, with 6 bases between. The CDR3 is CATSDSPKETQYF. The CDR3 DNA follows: TGTGCCACCAGTGATTCTCCAAAAGAGACCCAGTACTTC.

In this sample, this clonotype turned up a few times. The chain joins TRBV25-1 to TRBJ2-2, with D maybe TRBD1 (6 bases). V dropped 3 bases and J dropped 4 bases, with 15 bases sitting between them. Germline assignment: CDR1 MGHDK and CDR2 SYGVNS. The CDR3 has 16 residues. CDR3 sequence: CASSDLVGQFTGELFF. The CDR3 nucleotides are TGTGCCAGCAGTGACTTGGTGGGACAATTCACCGGGGAGCTGTTTTTT.